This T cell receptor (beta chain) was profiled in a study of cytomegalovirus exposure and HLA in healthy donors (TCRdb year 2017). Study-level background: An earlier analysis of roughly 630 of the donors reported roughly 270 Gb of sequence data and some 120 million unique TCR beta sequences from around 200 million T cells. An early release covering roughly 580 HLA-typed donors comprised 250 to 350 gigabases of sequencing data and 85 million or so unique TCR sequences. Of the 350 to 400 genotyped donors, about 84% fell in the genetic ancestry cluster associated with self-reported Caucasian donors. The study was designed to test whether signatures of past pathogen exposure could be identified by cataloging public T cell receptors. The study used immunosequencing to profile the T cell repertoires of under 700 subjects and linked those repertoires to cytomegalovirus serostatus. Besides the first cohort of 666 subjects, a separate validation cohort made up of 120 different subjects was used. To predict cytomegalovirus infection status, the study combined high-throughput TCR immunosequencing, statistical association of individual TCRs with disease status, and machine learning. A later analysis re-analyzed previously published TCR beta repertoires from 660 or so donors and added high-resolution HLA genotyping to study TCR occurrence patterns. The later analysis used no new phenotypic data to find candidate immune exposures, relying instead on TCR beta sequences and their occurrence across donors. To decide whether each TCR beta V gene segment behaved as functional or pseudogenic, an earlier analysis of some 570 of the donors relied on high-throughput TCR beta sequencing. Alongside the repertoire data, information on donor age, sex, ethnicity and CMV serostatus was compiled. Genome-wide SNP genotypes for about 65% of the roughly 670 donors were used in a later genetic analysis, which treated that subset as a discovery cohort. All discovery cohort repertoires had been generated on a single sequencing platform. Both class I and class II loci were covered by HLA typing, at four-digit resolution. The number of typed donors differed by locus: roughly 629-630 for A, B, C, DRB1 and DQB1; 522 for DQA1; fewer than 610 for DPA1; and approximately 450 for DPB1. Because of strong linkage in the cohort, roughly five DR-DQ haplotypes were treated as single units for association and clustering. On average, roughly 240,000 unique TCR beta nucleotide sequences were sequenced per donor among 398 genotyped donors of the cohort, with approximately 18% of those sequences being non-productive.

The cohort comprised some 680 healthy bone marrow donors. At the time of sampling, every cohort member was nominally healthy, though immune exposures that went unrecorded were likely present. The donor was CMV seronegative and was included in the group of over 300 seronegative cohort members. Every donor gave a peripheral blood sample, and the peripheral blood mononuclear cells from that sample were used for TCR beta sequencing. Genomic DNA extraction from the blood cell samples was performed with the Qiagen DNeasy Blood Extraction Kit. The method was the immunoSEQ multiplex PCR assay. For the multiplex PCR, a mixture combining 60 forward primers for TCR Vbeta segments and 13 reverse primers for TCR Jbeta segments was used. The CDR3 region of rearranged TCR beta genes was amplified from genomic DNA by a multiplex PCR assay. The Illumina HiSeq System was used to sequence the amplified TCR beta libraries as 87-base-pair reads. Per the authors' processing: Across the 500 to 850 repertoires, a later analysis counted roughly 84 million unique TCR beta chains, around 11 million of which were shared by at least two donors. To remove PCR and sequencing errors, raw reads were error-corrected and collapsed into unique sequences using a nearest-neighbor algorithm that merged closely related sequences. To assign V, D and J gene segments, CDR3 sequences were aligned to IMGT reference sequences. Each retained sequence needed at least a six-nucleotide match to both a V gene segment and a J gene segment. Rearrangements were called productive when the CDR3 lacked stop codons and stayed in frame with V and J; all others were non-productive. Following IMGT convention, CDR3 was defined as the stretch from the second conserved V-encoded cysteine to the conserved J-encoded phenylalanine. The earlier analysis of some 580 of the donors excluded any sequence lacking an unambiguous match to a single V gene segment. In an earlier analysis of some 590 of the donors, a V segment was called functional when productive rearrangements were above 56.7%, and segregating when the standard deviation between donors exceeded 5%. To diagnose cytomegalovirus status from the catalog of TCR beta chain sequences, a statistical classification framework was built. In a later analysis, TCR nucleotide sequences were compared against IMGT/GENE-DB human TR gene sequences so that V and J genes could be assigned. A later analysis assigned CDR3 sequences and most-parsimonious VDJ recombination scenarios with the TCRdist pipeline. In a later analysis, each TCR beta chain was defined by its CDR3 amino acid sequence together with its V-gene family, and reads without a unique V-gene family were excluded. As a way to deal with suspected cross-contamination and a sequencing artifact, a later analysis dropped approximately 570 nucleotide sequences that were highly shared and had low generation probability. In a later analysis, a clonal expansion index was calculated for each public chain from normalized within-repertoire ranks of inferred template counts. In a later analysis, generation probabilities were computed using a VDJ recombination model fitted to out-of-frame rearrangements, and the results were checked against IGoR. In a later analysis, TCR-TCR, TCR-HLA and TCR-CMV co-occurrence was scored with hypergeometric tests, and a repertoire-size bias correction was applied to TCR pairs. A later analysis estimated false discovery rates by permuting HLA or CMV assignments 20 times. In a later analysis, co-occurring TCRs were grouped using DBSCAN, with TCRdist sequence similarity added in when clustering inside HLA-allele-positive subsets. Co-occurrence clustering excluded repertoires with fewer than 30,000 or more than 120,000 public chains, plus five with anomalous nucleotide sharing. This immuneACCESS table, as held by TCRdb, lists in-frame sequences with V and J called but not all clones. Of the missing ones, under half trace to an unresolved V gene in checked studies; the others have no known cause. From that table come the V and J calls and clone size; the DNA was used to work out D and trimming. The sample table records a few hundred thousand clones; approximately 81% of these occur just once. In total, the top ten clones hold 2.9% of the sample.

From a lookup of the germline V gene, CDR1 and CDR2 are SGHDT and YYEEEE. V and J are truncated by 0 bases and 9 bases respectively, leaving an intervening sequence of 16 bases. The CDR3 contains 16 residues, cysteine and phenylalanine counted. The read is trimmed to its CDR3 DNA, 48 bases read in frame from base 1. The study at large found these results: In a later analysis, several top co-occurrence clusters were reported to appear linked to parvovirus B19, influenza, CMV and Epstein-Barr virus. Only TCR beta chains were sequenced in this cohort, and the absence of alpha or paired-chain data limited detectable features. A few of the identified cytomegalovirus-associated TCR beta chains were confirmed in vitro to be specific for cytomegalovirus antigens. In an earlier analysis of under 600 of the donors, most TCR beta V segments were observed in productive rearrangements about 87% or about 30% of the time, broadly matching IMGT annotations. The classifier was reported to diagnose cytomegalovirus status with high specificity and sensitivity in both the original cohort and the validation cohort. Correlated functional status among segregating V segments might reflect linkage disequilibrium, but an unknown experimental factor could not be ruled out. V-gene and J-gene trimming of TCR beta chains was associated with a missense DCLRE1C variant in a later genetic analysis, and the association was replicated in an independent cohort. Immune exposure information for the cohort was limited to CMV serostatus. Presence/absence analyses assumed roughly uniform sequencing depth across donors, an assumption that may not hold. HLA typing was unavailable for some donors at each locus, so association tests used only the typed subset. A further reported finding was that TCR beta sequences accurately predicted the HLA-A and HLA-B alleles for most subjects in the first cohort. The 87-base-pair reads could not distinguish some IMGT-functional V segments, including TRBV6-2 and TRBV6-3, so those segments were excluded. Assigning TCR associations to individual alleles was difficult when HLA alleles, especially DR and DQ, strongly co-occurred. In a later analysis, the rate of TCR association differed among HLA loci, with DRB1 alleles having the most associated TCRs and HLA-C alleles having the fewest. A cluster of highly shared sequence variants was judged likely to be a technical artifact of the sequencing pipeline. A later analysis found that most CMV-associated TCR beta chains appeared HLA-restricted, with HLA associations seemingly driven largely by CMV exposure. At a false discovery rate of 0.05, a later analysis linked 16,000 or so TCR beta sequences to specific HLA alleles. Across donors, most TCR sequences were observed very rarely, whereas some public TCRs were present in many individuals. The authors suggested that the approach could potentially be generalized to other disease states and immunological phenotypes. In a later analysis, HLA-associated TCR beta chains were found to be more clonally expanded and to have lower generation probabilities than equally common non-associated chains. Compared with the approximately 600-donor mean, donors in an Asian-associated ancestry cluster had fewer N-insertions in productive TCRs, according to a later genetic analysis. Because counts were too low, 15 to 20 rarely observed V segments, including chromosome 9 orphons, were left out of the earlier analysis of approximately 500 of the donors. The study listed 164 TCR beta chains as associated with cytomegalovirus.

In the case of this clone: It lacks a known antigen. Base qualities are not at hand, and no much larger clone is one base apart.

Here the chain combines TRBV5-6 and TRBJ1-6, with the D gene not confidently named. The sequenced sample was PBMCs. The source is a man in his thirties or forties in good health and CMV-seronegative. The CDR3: CASSLGIGRISSPLHF. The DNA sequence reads TGTGCCAGCAGCTTGGGGATTGGCAGGATAAGTTCACCCCTCCACTTT.